The 5 T cell receptor beta chains presented below share a single source sample, sequenced in a study of control samples from healthy donors and cancer patients. The table came from immunoSEQ multiplex PCR; TCRdb's copy has only in-frame clones and leaves some out. The sample has 69,000 or so clones; 94% are singletons. Sequenced sample: blood. The receptors were gathered from a woman aged 25 to 39 in good health.

This chain connects TRBV5-1 to TRBJ2-1; 12 positions match TRBD2. The V segment lost 5 bases and the J segment 6 bases; nucleotides outside the gene matches: 6. The CDR3 sequence is 15 residues long. Per germline, CDR1 SGHRS and CDR2 YFSETQ. The CDR3 region is CASRRTSGAVNEQFF. CDR3 sequence (DNA): TGCGCCAGCAGACGGACTAGCGGGGCGGTCAATGAGCAGTTCTTC.

J is TRBJ2-3 and V is TRBV5-1; the match to TRBD2 covers 12 bases. CDR1 and CDR2 (germline): SGHRS, YFSETQ. V gave up 4 bases and J gave up 3 bases; unmatched junction bases: 3. This CDR3 comprises 15 residues. CDR3 amino acids: CASSPTSGGTDTQYF. In DNA, the CDR3 is TGCGCCAGCAGCCCGACTAGCGGGGGAACAGATACGCAGTATTTT. The whole variable domain, filled in from reference TRBV5-1 and TRBJ2-3, reads KAGVTQTPRYLIKTRGQQVTLSCSPISGHRSVSWYQQTPGQGLQFLFEYFSETQRNKGNFPGRFSGRQFSNSRSEMNVSTLELGDSALYLCASSPTSGGTDTQYFGPGTRLTVL.

The chain links TRBV18 to TRBJ2-3, with 12 bases matching TRBD2. The CDR3 is made up of 19 amino acids. CDR1 and CDR2 (germline): KGHSH, LQKENI. Trimming at V came to 3 bases and at J to 4 bases, leaving 14 bases not matched to a gene. The CDR3 DNA reads TGTGCCAGCTCACCGAGGACCCCCAAGACTAGCGGGGGTCCAGATACGCAGTATTTT. Its protein is CASSPRTPKTSGGPDTQYF.

V usage is TRBV7-9 and J usage is TRBJ2-2; TRBD2 matches 7 bases. The CDR3 runs to 14 residues. Germline CDR1 and CDR2: SEHNR and FQNEAQ (reference sequence). After removal of 2 bases from V and 7 bases from J, the junction contained 4 bases not matched to a gene. CDR3 region: CASSLTSAGGELFF. The CDR3 DNA reads as TGTGCCAGCAGCTTAACTAGCGCGGGCGGGGAGCTGTTTTTT.

The chain has TRBV7-8 and TRBJ1-6; D might be TRBD1 (5 bases). CDR1 is SGHVS, CDR2 FQNEAQ, per germline. The CDR3 covers 15 residues. Deletions cut 5 bases from V and 6 bases from J, with 14 bases between. This CDR3 reads CASSPWGNANSPLHF. CDR3 DNA: TGTGCCAGCAGCCCTTGGGGGAATGCTAATTCACCCCTCCACTTT.